This is a list of T cell receptor beta chains from one sample in a study of T cells after yellow fever vaccination. TCRdb reprocessed the 5' RACE reads via MiXCR and lists one record per CDR3 protein. Among under 350,000 distinct CDR3 sequences, 4.1% were seen once, and the ten largest hold under 30%. The sample consisted of PBMCs, taken 5 days after the yellow fever booster vaccination. Source of these receptors: a man between 18 and 35 years old who received the YFV17D yellow fever vaccine. Each CDR3 is given with its conserved first and last residue. Each record gives: J gene, D gene, clone size, V gene, CDR3 DNA, CDR3 protein. The D gene is left open where the match is weak. Clone size is stated in some rows and not others, as once, few, many or a class when expanded.

TRBJ2-7 . few TRBV6-5 TGTGCCAGCAGTTACTCGATGCCGGGGGCTTTCTCCTACGAGCAGTACTTC CASSYSMPGAFSYEQYF
TRBJ2-5 . . TRBV6-5 TGTGCCAGCAGTCCATCTAGCGTCCCCGAGACCCAGTACTTC CASSPSSVPETQYF
TRBJ1-1 . . TRBV5-1 TGCGCCAGCAGCTTGGAGACACCAAACACTGAAGCTTTCTTT CASSLETPNTEAFF
TRBJ1-6 . few TRBV6-2/TRBV6-3 TGTGCCAGCAGTTACGGCGTCGGGGCTATGGGTTCACCCCTCCACTTT CASSYGVGAMGSPLHF
TRBJ2-2 . . TRBV6-6 TGTGCCAGCAGTTACCTTGCAGACATAGTCAACACCGGGGAGCTGTTTTTT CASSYLADIVNTGELFF
TRBJ1-5 . . TRBV6-5 TGTGCCAGCAGTTACTCGGTGGGTGGGCCCCAGCATTTT CASSYSVGGPQHF
TRBJ2-3 . many TRBV7-9 TGTGCCAGCAGGCGGGGTTCCACAGATACGCAGTATTTT CASRRGSTDTQYF
TRBJ2-5 TRBD1 few TRBV5-1 TGCGCCAGCAGCGCAACAGGGGAAGAGACCCAGTACTTC CASSATGEETQYF
TRBJ2-1 TRBD2 many TRBV5-1 TGCGCCAGCAGCCTAGCGGGGGGGCCATTTGGCGATGAGCAGTTCTTC CASSLAGGPFGDEQFF
TRBJ2-5 TRBD2 . TRBV27 TGTGCCAGCAGTTCGAGCGGGGGGGCGTACCAAGAGACCCAGTACTTC CASSSSGGAYQETQYF